Sequencing of this T cell receptor (beta chain) was carried out in a study of tumor-infiltrating lymphocytes in primary liver carcinoma. As for the study in general: Samples returned roughly 3.5 to 7.13 million productive TCRbeta reads, a yield that was similar across tissue types. Study-wide points: Only around 7.5-25% of top clones occurred in all five tumor regions. Blood fell significantly below tumors in its top-250-clone fraction (p = 0.039).

Total RNA and DNA came together from around 18-30 mg of bulk tissue without cell sorting. Patients in the cohort were treatment-naive and living with chronic HBV infection. Germline CDR1 SGHNT, CDR2 YENEEA. The CDR3 is made up of 15 amino acids. Starting from approximately 470 ng of total RNA, TCR beta cDNA was produced with a primer in the constant region. For TCR beta, libraries were produced by three nested multiplex PCR rounds using slightly modified ARM-PCR. Researchers ran the first two PCR rounds for roughly 11 cycles each with TRBV1-TRBV30 forward primers and a C-beta reverse primer. TCRdb re-called the multiplex PCR reads through MiXCR, storing one row per CDR3 protein. Of about 64,000 distinct CDR3 sequences in the sample, roughly two thirds were seen once. Worth noting for this clonotype: Its target is not known. A much larger clone differs by one base, so this may be a read error.

This TCR was recovered from a man aged 35 to 55 with primary liver carcinoma and hepatitis B virus infection. Sequenced: liver tumor tissue from sampling region 4. Subset in this sample: tumor region T4, right-lateral pole. This chain uses TRBV11-3 with TRBJ2-2; TRBD1 agrees at 7 bases. CDR3 coding DNA: TGTGCCAGCAGATTAGGACAGGTTGACACCGGGGAGCTGTTTTTT. Its translation is CASRLGQVDTGELFF.